A selection of T cell receptor beta chains follows, all from one sample in a study of T cell repertoires in cytomegalovirus infection. TCRdb reprocessed the reads with MiXCR, giving one entry per CDR3 protein. The sample includes about 310,000 distinct CDR3 sequences, 15% to 20% seen only once; the top ten take around 12%. Sequenced input: PBMCs. The receptors were sampled from a human donor in good health (CMV status not recorded). Some clones in this sample may be carry-over from other donors' samples. CDR3s include the opening cysteine and the closing phenylalanine or tryptophan. D genes are given only for firm matches. Some rows mark clone size as missing; the rest say once, few, many or name a class of expanded clone.

v_call,j_call,clone_size,d_call,cdr3_nt,cdr3_aa
TRBV28,TRBJ2-7,NA,TRBD1,TGTGCCAGCAGTTTACGGGGACAGGGGTCCCACGAGCAGTACTTC,CASSLRGQGSHEQYF
TRBV6-5,TRBJ2-3,NA,TRBD1,TGTGCCAGCAGTTTGGAACAGGGGGCGATCGGCACAGATACGCAGTATTTT,CASSLEQGAIGTDTQYF
TRBV7-9,TRBJ1-4,many,NA,TGTGCCAGCAGCTTAGATGTGTGGGGGAATGAAAAACTGTTTTTT,CASSLDVWGNEKLFF
TRBV20-1,TRBJ2-1,few,NA,TGCAGTGCTAGGAAAGGCGTCCTTGGCAATGAGCAGTTCTTC,CSARKGVLGNEQFF
TRBV4-1,TRBJ1-6,NA,NA,TGCGCCAGCAGCCAAGGAGGGACGGGGCGCTCACCCCTCCACTTT,CASSQGGTGRSPLHF
TRBV7-8,TRBJ2-7,NA,TRBD2,TGTGCCAGCAGTATGGGGACTAGCGGAACCTACGAGCAGTACTTC,CASSMGTSGTYEQYF
TRBV12-3/TRBV12-4,TRBJ2-1,few,NA,TGTGCCAGCAAGGGGGACAAAATATACAATGAGCAGTTCTTC,CASKGDKIYNEQFF
TRBV27,TRBJ2-5,NA,NA,TGTGCCAGCAGTCCCCTCTACCGGCACCAAGAGACCCAGTACTTC,CASSPLYRHQETQYF
TRBV20-1,TRBJ2-1,NA,NA,TGCAGTGCTAGAGAGAAGGGGGGGTCCTACAATGAGCAGTTCTTC,CSAREKGGSYNEQFF
TRBV2,TRBJ1-1,few,NA,TGTGCCAGCAGTGGGGCCCCAACGAACACTGAAGCTTTCTTT,CASSGAPTNTEAFF
TRBV19,TRBJ2-1,NA,TRBD2,TGTGCCAGTACAGACCCGTCTAGCGGGGGGGCCGATGAGCAGTTCTTC,CASTDPSSGGADEQFF
TRBV12-3/TRBV12-4,TRBJ2-5,once,TRBD1,TGTGCCAGCAGTTCGGAGGTCCCAGGGGGCCAGTACTTC,CASSSEVPGGQYF